The TCR beta chain under discussion was sequenced for a study of T cells expressing NK-cell markers. For the study at large: Out of eight donors sequenced, seven tested HCMV-seropositive and the remaining one seronegative. Study conclusions and caveats: Top CD8+ clonotypes included the dominant CD3+CD56+NKG2C+ clonotypes in roughly 6 donors. Where several donors were concerned, these clonotypes also led the CD3+CD56-NKG2C+ fraction.

There are 16 residues in the CDR3. Germline-derived CDR1 and CDR2 are MNHNS and SASEGT. With UMIs, 5'RACE template switching was used to make TCR beta cDNA. TCRdb reprocessed the 5' RACE reads and reports one entry per CDR3 protein, with no DNA. Seen in this sample are about 260,000 distinct CDR3 sequences; the ten most common clones hold around 0.42%. Of note for this clonotype: Its antigen is not identified.

The sample comprised blood T cells: a sorted CD56 or NKG2C T cell subset, CD4+ or CD8+ T cells, or bulk PBMC T cells (not recorded which). This TCR was recovered from a young man in good health. The chain combines TRBV6-1 with TRBJ1-3. CDR3 protein: CASSEGDLFVGNTIYF.